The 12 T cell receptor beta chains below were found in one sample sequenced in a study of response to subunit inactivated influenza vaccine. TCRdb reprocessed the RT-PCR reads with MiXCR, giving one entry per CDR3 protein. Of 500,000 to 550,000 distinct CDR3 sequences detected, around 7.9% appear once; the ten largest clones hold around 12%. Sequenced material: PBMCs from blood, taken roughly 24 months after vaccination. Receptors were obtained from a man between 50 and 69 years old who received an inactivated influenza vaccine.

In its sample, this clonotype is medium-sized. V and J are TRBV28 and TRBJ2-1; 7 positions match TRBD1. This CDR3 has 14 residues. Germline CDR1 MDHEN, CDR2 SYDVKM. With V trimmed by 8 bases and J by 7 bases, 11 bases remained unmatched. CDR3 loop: CASASLDRVNEQFF. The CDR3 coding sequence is TGTGCCAGCGCTTCGCTCGACAGGGTAAATGAGCAGTTCTTC.

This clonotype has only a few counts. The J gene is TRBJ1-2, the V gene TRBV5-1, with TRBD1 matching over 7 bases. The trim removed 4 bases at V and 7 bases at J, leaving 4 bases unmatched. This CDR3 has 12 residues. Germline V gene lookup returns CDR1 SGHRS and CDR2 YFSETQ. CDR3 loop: CASSVDRAGYTF. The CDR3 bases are TGCGCCAGCAGCGTCGACAGGGCTGGCTACACCTTC.

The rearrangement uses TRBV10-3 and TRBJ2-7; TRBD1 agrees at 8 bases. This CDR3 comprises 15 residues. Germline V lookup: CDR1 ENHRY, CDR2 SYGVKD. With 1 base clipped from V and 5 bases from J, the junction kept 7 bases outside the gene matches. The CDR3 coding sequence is TGTGCCATCAGTGAGTGGACAGGGTCTAGGGACGAGCAGTACTTC. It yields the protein CAISEWTGSRDEQYF.

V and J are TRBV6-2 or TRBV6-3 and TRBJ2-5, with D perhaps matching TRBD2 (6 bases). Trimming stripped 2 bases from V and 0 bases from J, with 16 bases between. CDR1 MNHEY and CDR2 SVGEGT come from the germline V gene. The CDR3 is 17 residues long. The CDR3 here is CASSYLLGDSYQETQYF. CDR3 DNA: TGTGCCAGCAGTTACCTCCTGGGGGACTCGTACCAAGAGACCCAGTACTTC.

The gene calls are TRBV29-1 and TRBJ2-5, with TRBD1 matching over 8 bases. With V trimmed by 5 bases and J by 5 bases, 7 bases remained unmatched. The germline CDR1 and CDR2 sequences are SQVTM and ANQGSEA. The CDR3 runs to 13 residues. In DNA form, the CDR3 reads TGCAGCGTTCCTCAGGGGGCTGGTGAGACCCAGTACTTC. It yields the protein CSVPQGAGETQYF. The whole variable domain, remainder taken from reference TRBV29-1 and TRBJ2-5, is SAVISQKPSRDICQRGTSLTIQCQVDSQVTMMFWYRQQPGQSLTLIATANQGSEATYESGFVIDKFPISRPNLTFSTLTVSNMSPEDSSIYLCSVPQGAGETQYFGPGTRLLVL.

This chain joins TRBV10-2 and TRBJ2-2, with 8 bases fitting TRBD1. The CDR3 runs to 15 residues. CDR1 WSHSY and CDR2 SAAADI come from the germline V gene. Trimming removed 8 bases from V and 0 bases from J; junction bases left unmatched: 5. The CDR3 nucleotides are TGCGCCAGCGACCCGGGACAGGCGAACACCGGGGAGCTGTTTTTT. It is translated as CASDPGQANTGELFF.

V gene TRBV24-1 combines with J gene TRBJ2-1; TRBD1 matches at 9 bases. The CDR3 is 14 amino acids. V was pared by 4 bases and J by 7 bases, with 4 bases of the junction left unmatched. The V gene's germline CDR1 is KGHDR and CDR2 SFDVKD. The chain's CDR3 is CATSETGGLNEQFF. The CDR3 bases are TGTGCCACCAGTGAAACAGGGGGCTTGAATGAGCAGTTCTTC.

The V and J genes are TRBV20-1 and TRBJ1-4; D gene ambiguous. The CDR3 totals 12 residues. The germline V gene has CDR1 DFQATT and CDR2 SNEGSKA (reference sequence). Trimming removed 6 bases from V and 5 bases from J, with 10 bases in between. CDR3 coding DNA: TGCAGTGCAACAACAGTGAATGAAAAACTGTTTTTT. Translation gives CSATTVNEKLFF.

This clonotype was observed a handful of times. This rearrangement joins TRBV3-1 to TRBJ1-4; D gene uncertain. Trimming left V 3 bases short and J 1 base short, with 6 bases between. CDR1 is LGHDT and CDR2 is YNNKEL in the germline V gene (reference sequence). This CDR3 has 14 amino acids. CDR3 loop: CASSQWETNEKLFF. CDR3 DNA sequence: TGTGCCAGCAGCCAGTGGGAAACTAATGAAAAACTGTTTTTT.

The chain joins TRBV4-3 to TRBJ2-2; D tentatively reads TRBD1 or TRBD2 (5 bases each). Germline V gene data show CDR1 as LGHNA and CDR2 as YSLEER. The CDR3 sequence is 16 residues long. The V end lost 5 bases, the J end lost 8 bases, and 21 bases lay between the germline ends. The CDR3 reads CASSLSEGLSSGELFF. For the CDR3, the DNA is TGCGCCAGCAGCTTAAGTGAGGGGTTATCCTCAGGGGAGCTGTTTTTT.

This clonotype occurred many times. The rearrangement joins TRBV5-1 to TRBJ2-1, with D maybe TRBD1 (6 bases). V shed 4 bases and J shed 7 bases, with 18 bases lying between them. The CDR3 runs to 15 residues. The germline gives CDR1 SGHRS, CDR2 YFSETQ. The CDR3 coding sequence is TGCGCCAGCAGCCCCGGGACAAAACCCCCAAATGAGCAGTTCTTC. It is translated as CASSPGTKPPNEQFF.

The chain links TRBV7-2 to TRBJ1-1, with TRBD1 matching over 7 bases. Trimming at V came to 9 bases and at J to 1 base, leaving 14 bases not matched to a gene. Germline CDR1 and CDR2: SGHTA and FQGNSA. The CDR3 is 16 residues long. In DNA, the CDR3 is TGTGCCAGTCAGCTTAGTAGGGGGCTAAGGAACACTGAAGCTTTCTTT. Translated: CASQLSRGLRNTEAFF.